The rows below give T cell receptor beta chains drawn from one sample of a study. TCRdb independently ran MiXCR on the 5' RACE reads; one entry per CDR3 protein. The sample carries over 50,000 distinct CDR3 sequences, about 25% recorded once. The source material was tumor-infiltrating naive CD4+ T cells sorted from the breast tumor. Receptor source: a female donor with breast cancer. CDR3s include the opening cysteine and the closing phenylalanine or tryptophan. A D gene is named only where the DNA matches it firmly. For some rows the clone size is stated as once, few or many, or as a class when expanded; others skip it.

d_call | j_call | v_call | clone_size | cdr3_aa | cdr3_nt
. | TRBJ2-2 | TRBV7-6 | many | CASSLVGDTGELFF | TGTGCCAGCAGCTTAGTGGGGGACACCGGGGAGCTGTTTTTT
. | TRBJ2-3 | TRBV5-1 | few | CASSLVGRGTDTQYF | TGCGCCAGCAGCTTGGTCGGGAGAGGCACAGATACGCAGTATTTT
. | TRBJ2-7 | TRBV3-1 | . | CASSQDPGNPYEQYF | TGTGCCAGCAGCCAAGACCCAGGGAACCCCTACGAGCAGTACTTC
TRBD1 | TRBJ2-7 | TRBV5-1 | few | CASSPNSGTVYEQYF | TGCGCCAGCAGCCCAAACTCCGGGACAGTCTACGAGCAGTACTTC
TRBD2 | TRBJ2-2 | TRBV5-1 | few | CASSLTSGGTGELFF | TGCGCCAGCAGCCTGACTAGCGGAGGCACCGGGGAGCTGTTTTTT
. | TRBJ1-3 | TRBV29-1 | many | CSAEDPPAGNTIYF | TGCAGCGCTGAGGACCCTCCGGCGGGAAACACCATATATTTT
. | TRBJ2-5 | TRBV4-1 | few | CASSQPTRTETQYF | TGCGCCAGCAGCCAGCCGACTAGGACGGAGACCCAGTACTTC
TRBD2 | TRBJ2-2 | TRBV11-2 | . | CASSIGLADTGELFF | TGTGCCAGCAGCATCGGACTAGCGGACACCGGGGAGCTGTTTTTT
TRBD2 | TRBJ2-7 | TRBV6-2/TRBV6-3 | . | CASTVAGVPYEQYF | TGTGCCAGCACCGTAGCGGGAGTCCCCTACGAGCAGTACTTC
. | TRBJ1-3 | TRBV5-1 | . | CASSLAGVGLGNAIYF | TGCGCCAGCAGCTTGGCGGGTGTGGGGCTTGGAAACGCCATATATTTT
. | TRBJ2-2 | TRBV7-2 | few | CASSLVQNTGELFF | TGTGCCAGCAGCTTAGTTCAAAACACCGGGGAGCTGTTTTTT
TRBD2 | TRBJ2-1 | TRBV5-1 | many | CASSSAGTRIRQFF | TGCGCCAGCAGCTCTGCCGGGACTAGGATTAGGCAGTTCTTC
TRBD1 | TRBJ1-1 | TRBV6-2/TRBV6-3 | many | CASRTQGANTEAFF | TGTGCCAGCAGAACTCAGGGGGCGAACACTGAAGCTTTCTTT
. | TRBJ2-1 | TRBV5-1 | . | CASSLGHSLSYNEQFF | TGCGCCAGCAGCTTGGGACACAGCCTCTCCTACAATGAGCAGTTCTTC
. | TRBJ2-4 | TRBV24-1 | . | CATWGGLDKNIQYF | TGTGCCACCTGGGGAGGTTTAGACAAAAACATTCAGTACTTC
TRBD1 | TRBJ1-4 | TRBV5-1 | few | CASSLNDRGPQELFF | TGCGCCAGCAGCTTAAACGACAGGGGACCCCAGGAACTGTTTTTT
. | TRBJ1-2 | TRBV20-1 | . | CSARDSGRGGYTF | TGCAGTGCTAGAGACTCGGGCAGGGGAGGCTACACCTTC
. | TRBJ1-1 | TRBV5-1 | few | CASSLLPGSTEAFF | TGCGCCAGCAGCTTGCTTCCGGGATCCACTGAAGCTTTCTTT
. | TRBJ1-6 | TRBV6-2/TRBV6-3 | . | CASSSSTEHTKSLHF | TGTGCCAGCAGTTCGTCGACAGAACATACTAAGTCCCTCCACTTT
. | TRBJ2-3 | TRBV29-1 | . | CSVQDRSTDTQYF | TGCAGCGTCCAAGACAGGAGCACAGATACGCAGTATTTT
. | TRBJ2-5 | TRBV5-1 | . | CASRLQETQYF | TGCGCCAGCAGGTTACAAGAGACCCAGTACTTC
TRBD2 | TRBJ2-1 | TRBV5-1 | . | CASRLGLAGGNEQFF | TGCGCCAGCCGCTTGGGGTTAGCGGGGGGTAATGAGCAGTTCTTC
TRBD1 | TRBJ1-2 | TRBV11-2 | . | CASSFSGTGANYGYTF | TGTGCCAGCAGCTTCTCCGGGACAGGAGCCAACTATGGCTACACCTTC
. | TRBJ2-6 | TRBV7-9 | few | CASSLGRLGGAPGANVLTF | TGTGCCAGCAGCTTAGGGAGGTTGGGGGGCGCGCCTGGGGCCAACGTCCTGACTTTC
. | TRBJ1-2 | TRBV30 | . | CACPWAGTGGYTF | TGTGCCTGCCCCTGGGCAGGGACGGGTGGCTACACCTTC
. | TRBJ2-5 | TRBV30 | few | CAWEQMGTQYF | TGTGCCTGGGAGCAGATGGGGACCCAGTACTTC
TRBD1 | TRBJ1-3 | TRBV7-2 | few | CASSRTGGSGNTIYF | TGTGCCAGCAGCCGCACAGGGGGATCAGGAAACACCATATATTTT
. | TRBJ2-7 | TRBV9 | . | CASSPHVTGIGVYEQYF | TGTGCCAGCAGCCCCCACGTCACAGGGATCGGGGTCTACGAGCAGTACTTC
. | TRBJ2-2 | TRBV7-9 | few | CARSLQNTGELFF | TGTGCCCGCAGCTTACAAAACACCGGGGAGCTGTTTTTT
. | TRBJ1-4 | TRBV4-1 | . | CASNQDPGDGNEKLFF | TGCGCCAGCAACCAAGATCCGGGGGACGGTAATGAAAAACTGTTTTTT
. | TRBJ1-4 | TRBV6-6 | many | CASSPLGEKLFF | TGTGCCAGCAGCCCTCTAGGGGAAAAACTGTTTTTT
TRBD1 | TRBJ2-7 | TRBV7-9 | few | CASSFSGTGGFEQYF | TGTGCCAGCAGCTTCTCCGGGACAGGGGGGTTCGAGCAGTACTTC
. | TRBJ1-2 | TRBV5-1 | few | CASSQFSGTNGYTF | TGCGCCAGCAGCCAATTCTCCGGGACCAATGGCTACACCTTC
. | TRBJ1-3 | TRBV7-9 | . | CASSNTGSFGNTIYF | TGTGCCAGCAGCAATACAGGGTCTTTCGGAAACACCATATATTTT
TRBD1 | TRBJ2-7 | TRBV20-1 | . | CSAIGGDRSYEQYF | TGCAGTGCTATTGGCGGGGACAGGTCCTACGAGCAGTACTTC
. | TRBJ2-7 | TRBV7-2 | few | CASSSSGRSYEQYF | TGTGCCAGCAGCTCGTCGGGACGCAGTTACGAGCAGTACTTC
. | TRBJ1-5 | TRBV5-1 | . | CASSLDTNQPQHF | TGCGCCAGCAGCTTGGATACCAATCAGCCCCAGCATTTT
. | TRBJ1-3 | TRBV15 | . | CATSRDRGPGNTIYF | TGTGCCACCAGCAGAGACAGGGGACCTGGAAACACCATATATTTT
. | TRBJ2-7 | TRBV6-2/TRBV6-3 | few | CASEYGVEQYF | TGTGCCAGCGAATACGGGGTCGAGCAGTACTTC
. | TRBJ2-1 | TRBV12-3/TRBV12-4 | . | CASSLAGTHEQFF | TGTGCCAGCAGTTTAGCGGGTACCCATGAGCAGTTCTTC
TRBD1 | TRBJ2-7 | TRBV20-1 | few | CSAPGTGDYEQYF | TGCAGTGCCCCCGGGACAGGGGACTACGAGCAGTACTTC
TRBD1 | TRBJ1-2 | TRBV7-2 | many | CASSLGGTGNYGYTF | TGTGCCAGCAGCTTAGGGGGGACAGGGAACTATGGCTACACCTTC
TRBD2 | TRBJ2-7 | TRBV27 | . | CASASGSGYEQYF | TGTGCCAGCGCCAGCGGGAGCGGTTACGAGCAGTACTTC
TRBD1 | TRBJ1-2 | TRBV20-1 | . | CSAGGTGGYGYTF | TGCAGTGCTGGCGGGACAGGGGGCTATGGCTACACCTTC
. | TRBJ2-2 | TRBV30 | . | CAWIGWGGPGVGELFF | TGTGCCTGGATCGGCTGGGGGGGGCCGGGAGTCGGGGAGCTGTTTTTT
. | TRBJ2-6 | TRBV7-3 | . | CASSLAPGQRSGANVLTF | TGTGCCAGCAGCTTGGCCCCGGGACAACGCTCTGGGGCCAACGTCCTGACTTTC
TRBD2 | TRBJ2-5 | TRBV20-1 | few | CSARDPTSAQETQYF | TGCAGTGCTAGAGATCCCACTAGCGCACAAGAGACCCAGTACTTC
. | TRBJ2-2 | TRBV7-9 | . | CASSYGRTGELFF | TGTGCCAGCAGTTACGGACGAACCGGGGAGCTGTTTTTT
TRBD2 | TRBJ2-5 | TRBV19 | . | CASSPISGGLHF | TGTGCCAGTAGTCCGATTAGCGGGGGCCTGCACTTC
. | TRBJ1-1 | TRBV11-1 | many | CASSFNTNTEAFF | TGTGCCAGCAGCTTCAACACTAACACTGAAGCTTTCTTT
TRBD1 | TRBJ2-7 | TRBV28 | . | CASSFPPLGQGLGEQYF | TGTGCCAGCAGTTTCCCCCCTCTCGGACAGGGTTTGGGGGAGCAGTACTTC
. | TRBJ2-5 | TRBV28 | . | CASSFASQTQYF | TGTGCCAGCAGTTTCGCGTCCCAGACCCAGTACTTC
TRBD2 | TRBJ2-1 | TRBV20-1 | few | CSARLPGLAGGHNEQFF | TGCAGTGCTAGACTACCGGGACTAGCGGGAGGCCACAATGAGCAGTTCTTC
TRBD2 | TRBJ2-7 | TRBV20-1 | many | CSARPSRPGSSGRAFGEQYF | TGCAGTGCTAGACCCTCAAGACCCGGGTCTAGCGGGAGGGCCTTTGGCGAGCAGTACTTC
. | TRBJ2-2 | TRBV7-2 | medium-sized | CASSLGLTNTGELFF | TGTGCCAGCAGCTTAGGGTTGACAAACACCGGGGAGCTGTTTTTT
TRBD1 | TRBJ2-5 | TRBV12-3/TRBV12-4 | . | CASRQQGARETQYF | TGTGCCAGCAGACAACAGGGGGCCAGGGAGACCCAGTACTTC
. | TRBJ2-1 | TRBV10-3 | few | CAISVNPGENEQFF | TGTGCCATCAGTGTCAACCCAGGAGAAAATGAGCAGTTCTTC
. | TRBJ1-2 | TRBV6-1 | . | CASSLQGAYGYTF | TGTGCCAGCAGCTTACAGGGTGCCTATGGCTACACCTTC
. | TRBJ1-5 | TRBV28 | . | CASQTVNQPQHF | TGTGCCAGCCAGACAGTCAATCAGCCCCAGCATTTT
. | TRBJ2-5 | TRBV5-5 | many | CASSLAELETQYF | TGTGCCAGCAGCTTGGCAGAGTTGGAGACCCAGTACTTC